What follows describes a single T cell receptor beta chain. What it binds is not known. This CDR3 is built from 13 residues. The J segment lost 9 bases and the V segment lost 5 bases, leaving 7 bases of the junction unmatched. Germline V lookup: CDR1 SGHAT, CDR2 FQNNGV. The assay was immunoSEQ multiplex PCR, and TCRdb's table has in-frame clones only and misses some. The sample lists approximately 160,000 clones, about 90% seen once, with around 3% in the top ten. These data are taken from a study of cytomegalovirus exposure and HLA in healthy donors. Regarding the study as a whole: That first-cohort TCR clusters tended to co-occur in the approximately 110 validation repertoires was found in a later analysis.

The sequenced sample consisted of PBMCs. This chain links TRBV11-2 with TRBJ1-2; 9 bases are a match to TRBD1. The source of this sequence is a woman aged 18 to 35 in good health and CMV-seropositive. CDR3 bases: TGTGCCAGCAGCCCTGGGACAGGGCACAGCTACACCTTC. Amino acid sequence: CASSPGTGHSYTF. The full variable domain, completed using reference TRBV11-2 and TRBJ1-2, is EAGVAQSPRYKIIEKRQSVAFWCNPISGHATLYWYQQILGQGPKLLIQFQNNGVVDDSQLPKDRFSAERLKGVDSTLKIQPAKLEDSAVYLCASSPGTGHSYTFGSGTRLTVV.